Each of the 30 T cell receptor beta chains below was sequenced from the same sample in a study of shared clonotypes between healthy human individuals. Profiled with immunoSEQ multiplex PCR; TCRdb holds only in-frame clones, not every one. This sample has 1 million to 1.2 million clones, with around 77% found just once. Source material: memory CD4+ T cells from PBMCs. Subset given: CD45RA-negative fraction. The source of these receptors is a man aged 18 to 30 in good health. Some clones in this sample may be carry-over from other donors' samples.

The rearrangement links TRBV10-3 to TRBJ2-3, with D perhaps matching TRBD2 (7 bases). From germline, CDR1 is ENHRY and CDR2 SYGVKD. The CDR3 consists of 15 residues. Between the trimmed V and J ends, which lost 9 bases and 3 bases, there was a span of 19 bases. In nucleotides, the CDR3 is TGTGCCATGGGGTCTGGGAGGGGGACGACAGATACGCAGTATTTT. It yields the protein CAMGSGRGTTDTQYF.

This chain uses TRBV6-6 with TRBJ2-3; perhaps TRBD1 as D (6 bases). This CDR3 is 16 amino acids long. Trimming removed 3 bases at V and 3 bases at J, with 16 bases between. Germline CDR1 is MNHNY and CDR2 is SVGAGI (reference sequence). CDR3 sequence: CASSYRTVLGTDTQYF. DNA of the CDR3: TGTGCCAGCAGTTATCGGACAGTCCTCGGAACAGATACGCAGTATTTT.

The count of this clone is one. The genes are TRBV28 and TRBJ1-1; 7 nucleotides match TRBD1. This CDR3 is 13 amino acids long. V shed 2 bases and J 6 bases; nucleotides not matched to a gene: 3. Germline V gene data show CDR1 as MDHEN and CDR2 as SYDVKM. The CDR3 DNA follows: TGTGCCAGCAGTTTACAGGGGGTCGCTGAAGCTTTCTTT. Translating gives CASSLQGVAEAFF.

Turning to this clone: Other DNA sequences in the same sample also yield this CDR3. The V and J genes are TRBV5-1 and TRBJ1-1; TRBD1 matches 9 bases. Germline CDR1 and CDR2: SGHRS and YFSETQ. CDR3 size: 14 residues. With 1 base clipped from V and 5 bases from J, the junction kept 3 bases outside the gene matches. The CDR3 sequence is CASSLTGGDTEAFF. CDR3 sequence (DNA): TGCGCCAGCAGCTTGACAGGGGGCGATACTGAAGCTTTCTTT.

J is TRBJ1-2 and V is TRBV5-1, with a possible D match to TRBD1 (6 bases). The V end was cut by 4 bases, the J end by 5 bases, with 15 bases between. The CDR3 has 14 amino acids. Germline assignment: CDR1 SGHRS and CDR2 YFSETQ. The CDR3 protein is CASSPNPTGYGYTF. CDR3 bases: TGCGCCAGCAGCCCCAACCCCACAGGGTATGGCTACACCTTC. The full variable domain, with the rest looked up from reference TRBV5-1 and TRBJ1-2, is KAGVTQTPRYLIKTRGQQVTLSCSPISGHRSVSWYQQTPGQGLQFLFEYFSETQRNKGNFPGRFSGRQFSNSRSEMNVSTLELGDSALYLCASSPNPTGYGYTFGSGTRLTVV.

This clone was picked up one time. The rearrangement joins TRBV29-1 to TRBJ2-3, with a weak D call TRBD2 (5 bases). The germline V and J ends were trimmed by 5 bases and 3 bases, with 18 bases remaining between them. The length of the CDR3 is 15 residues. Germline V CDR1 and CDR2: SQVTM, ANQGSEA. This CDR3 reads CSVTGLVVGTDTQYF. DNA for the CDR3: TGCAGCGTTACGGGGTTGGTTGTTGGGACAGATACGCAGTATTTT.

The CDR3 spells CASSEDKNYGYTF. The CDR3 coding sequence is TGTGCCAGCAGTGAAGACAAAAACTATGGCTACACCTTC. The V and J genes are TRBV25-1 and TRBJ1-2, with no clear D. Between the trimmed V and J ends, which lost 2 bases and 2 bases, there was a span of 6 bases. The CDR3 loop spans 13 amino acids. Germline V gene sequence: CDR1 MGHDK, CDR2 SYGVNS.

CDR3 protein: CASSESRGGQPQHF. CDR3 coding DNA: TGTGCCAGCAGTGAAAGCAGGGGCGGCCAGCCCCAGCATTTT. This chain links TRBV6-1 with TRBJ1-5, with a weak D call TRBD1 (6 bases). The ends were cut back, 2 bases at V and 7 bases at J, with 12 bases in the middle. This CDR3 region has 14 residues. Germline loops: CDR1 MNHNS, CDR2 SASEGT.

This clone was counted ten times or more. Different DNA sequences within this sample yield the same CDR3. The CDR3 region is CASSSGSSGNTIYF. The CDR3 DNA follows: TGCGCCAGCAGCTCAGGGAGCTCTGGAAACACCATATATTTT. The genes are TRBV5-1 and TRBJ1-3; possible D gene TRBD1, 5 bases. CDR3 length: 14 amino acids. Germline V gene sequence: CDR1 SGHRS, CDR2 YFSETQ. V lost 3 bases, J lost 0 bases, and 7 bases lay in between.

The CDR3 reads CAWSRRRDTEAFF. In DNA, the CDR3 is TGTGCCTGGAGTCGTCGCAGGGACACTGAAGCTTTCTTT. The V call is TRBV30, the J call TRBJ1-1; D perhaps matches TRBD1 (5 bases). The V end lost 2 bases, the J end lost 3 bases, and 10 bases lay between the germline ends. The CDR3 contains 13 residues. From germline, CDR1 is GTSNPN and CDR2 SVGIG (reference sequence).

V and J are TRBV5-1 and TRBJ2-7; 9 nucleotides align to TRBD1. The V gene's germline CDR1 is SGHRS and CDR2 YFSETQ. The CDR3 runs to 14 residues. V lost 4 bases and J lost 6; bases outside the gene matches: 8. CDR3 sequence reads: CASSLGQGKVEQYF. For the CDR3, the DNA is TGCGCCAGCAGCCTGGGACAGGGTAAGGTCGAGCAGTACTTC.

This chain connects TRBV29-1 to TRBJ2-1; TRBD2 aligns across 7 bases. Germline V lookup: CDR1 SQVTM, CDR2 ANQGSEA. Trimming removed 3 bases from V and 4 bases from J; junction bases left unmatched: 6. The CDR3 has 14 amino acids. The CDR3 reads CSVDGGRGYNEQFF. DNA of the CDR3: TGCAGCGTTGATGGCGGGAGAGGGTACAATGAGCAGTTCTTC.

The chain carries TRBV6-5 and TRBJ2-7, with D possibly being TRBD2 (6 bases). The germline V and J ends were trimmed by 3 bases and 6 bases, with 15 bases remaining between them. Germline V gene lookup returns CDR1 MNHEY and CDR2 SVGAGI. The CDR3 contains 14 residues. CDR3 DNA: TGTGCCAGCAGTTATTATCGGGAGTCAGCCGAGCAGTACTTC. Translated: CASSYYRESAEQYF.

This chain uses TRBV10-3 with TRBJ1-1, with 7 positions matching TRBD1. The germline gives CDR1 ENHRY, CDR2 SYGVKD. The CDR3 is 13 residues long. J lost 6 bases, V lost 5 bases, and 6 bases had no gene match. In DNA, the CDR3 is TGTGCCATCAGTCTTGGACAGGCGGCTGAAGCTTTCTTT. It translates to CAISLGQAAEAFF.

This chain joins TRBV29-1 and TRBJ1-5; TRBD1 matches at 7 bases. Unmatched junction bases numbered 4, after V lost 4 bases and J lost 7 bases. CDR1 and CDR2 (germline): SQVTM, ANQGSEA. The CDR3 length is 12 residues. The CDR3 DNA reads TGCAGCGTTGGGACAGGTACCCAGCCCCAGCATTTT. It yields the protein CSVGTGTQPQHF.

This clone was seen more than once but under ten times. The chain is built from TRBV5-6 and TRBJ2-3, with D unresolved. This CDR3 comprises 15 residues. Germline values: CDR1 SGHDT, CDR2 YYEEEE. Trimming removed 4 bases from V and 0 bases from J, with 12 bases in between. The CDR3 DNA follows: TGTGCCAGCAGCCGTATCCGTACTAGCACAGATACGCAGTATTTT. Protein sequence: CASSRIRTSTDTQYF.

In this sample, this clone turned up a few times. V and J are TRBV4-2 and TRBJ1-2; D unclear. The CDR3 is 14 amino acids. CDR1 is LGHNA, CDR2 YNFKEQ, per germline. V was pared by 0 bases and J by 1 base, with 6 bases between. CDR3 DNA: TGTGCCAGCAGCCAAGACAGCAATAACTATGGCTACACCTTC. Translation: CASSQDSNNYGYTF.

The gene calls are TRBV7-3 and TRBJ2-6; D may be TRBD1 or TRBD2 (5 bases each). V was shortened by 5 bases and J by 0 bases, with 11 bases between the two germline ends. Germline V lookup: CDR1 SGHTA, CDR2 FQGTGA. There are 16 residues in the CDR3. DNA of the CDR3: TGTGCCAGCAGCCCGGTCGGGGCCTCTGGGGCCAACGTCCTGACTTTC. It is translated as CASSPVGASGANVLTF.

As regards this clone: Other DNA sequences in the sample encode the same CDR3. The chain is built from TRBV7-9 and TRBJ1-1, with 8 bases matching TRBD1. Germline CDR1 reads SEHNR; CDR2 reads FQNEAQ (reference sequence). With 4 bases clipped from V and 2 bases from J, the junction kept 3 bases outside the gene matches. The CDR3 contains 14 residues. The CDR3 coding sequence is TGTGCCAGCAGCTCCGGACAGGGTAACACTGAAGCTTTCTTT. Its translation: CASSSGQGNTEAFF.

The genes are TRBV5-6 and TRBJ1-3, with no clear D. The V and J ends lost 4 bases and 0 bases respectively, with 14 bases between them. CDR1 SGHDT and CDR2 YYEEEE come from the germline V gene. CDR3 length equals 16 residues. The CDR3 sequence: CASSRRTALSGNTIYF. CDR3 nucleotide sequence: TGTGCCAGCAGCCGCCGGACGGCACTCTCTGGAAACACCATATATTTT.

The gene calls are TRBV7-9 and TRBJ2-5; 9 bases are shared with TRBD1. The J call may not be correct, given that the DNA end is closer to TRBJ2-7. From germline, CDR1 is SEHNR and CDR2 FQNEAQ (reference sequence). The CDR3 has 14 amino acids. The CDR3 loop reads CASSSRDRELEQYF. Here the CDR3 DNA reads TGTGCCAGCAGCTCCCGGGACAGGGAACTCGAGCAGTACTTC.

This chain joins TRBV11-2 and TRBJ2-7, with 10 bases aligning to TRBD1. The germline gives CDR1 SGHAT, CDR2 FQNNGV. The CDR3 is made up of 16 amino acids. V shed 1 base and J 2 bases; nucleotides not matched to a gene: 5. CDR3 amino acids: CASSLALDRGTYEQYF. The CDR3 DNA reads TGTGCCAGCAGCTTAGCATTGGACAGGGGGACCTACGAGCAGTACTTC.

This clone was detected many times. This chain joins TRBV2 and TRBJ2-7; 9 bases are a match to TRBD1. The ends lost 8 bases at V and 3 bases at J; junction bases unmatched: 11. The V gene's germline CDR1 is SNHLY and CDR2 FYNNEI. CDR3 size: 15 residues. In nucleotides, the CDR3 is TGTGCCAGCCGTGCGGGACAGGGTGGTTTCTACGAGCAGTACTTC. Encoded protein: CASRAGQGGFYEQYF.

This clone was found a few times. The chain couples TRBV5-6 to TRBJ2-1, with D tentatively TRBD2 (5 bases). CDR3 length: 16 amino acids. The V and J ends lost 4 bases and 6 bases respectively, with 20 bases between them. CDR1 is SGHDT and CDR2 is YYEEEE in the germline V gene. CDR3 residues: CASSPDSGTMSNEQFF. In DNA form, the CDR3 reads TGTGCCAGCAGCCCGGATTCGGGAACTATGAGCAATGAGCAGTTCTTC.

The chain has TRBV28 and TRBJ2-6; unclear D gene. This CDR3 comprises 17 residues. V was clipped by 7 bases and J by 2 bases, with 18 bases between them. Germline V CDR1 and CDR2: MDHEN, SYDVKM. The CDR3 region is CASTNPLPRAGANVLTF. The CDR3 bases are TGTGCCAGCACCAACCCCCTCCCCCGAGCTGGGGCCAACGTCCTGACTTTC.

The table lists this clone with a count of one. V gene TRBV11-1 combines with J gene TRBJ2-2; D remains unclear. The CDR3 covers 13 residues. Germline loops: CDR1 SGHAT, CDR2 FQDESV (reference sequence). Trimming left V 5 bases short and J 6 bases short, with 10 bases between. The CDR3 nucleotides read TGTGCCAGCAGCCCTTCCTTCCCCGGGGAGCTGTTTTTT. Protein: CASSPSFPGELFF.

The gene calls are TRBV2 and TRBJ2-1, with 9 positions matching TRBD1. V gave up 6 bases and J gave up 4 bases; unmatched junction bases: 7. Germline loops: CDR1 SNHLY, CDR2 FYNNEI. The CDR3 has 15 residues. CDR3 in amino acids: CASRETGGPYNEQFF. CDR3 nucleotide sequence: TGTGCCAGCAGGGAGACAGGGGGACCTTACAATGAGCAGTTCTTC. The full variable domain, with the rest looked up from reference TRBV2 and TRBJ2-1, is EPEVTQTPSHQVTQMGQEVILRCVPISNHLYFYWYRQILGQKVEFLVSFYNNEISEKSEIFDDQFSVERPDGSNFTLKIRSTKLEDSAMYFCASRETGGPYNEQFFGPGTRLTVL.

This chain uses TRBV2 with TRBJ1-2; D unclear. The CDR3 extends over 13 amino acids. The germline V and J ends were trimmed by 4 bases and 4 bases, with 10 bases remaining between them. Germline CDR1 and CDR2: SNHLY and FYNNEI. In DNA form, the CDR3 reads TGTGCCAGCAGTGCACTGAGCATCTATGGCTACACCTTC. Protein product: CASSALSIYGYTF.

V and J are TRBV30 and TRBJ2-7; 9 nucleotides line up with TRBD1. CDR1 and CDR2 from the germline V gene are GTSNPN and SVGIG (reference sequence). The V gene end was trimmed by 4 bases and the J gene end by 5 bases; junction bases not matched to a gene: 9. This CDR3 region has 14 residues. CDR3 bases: TGTGCCTGGAAGGGCCGGACAGGGGTCCACGAGCAGTACTTC. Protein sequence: CAWKGRTGVHEQYF. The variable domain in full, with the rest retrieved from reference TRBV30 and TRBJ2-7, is SQTIHQWPATLVQPVGSPLSLECTVEGTSNPNLYWYRQAAGRGLQLLFYSVGIGQISSEVPQNLSASRPQDRQFILSSKKLLLSDSGFYLCAWKGRTGVHEQYFGPGTRLTVT.

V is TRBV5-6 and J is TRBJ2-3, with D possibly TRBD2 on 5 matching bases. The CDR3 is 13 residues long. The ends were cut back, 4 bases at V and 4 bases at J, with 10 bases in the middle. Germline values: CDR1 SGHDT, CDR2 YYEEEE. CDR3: CASSPMRADTQYF. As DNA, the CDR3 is TGTGCCAGCAGCCCGATGCGGGCAGATACGCAGTATTTT. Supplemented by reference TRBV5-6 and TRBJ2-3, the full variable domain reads DAGVTQSPTHLIKTRGQQVTLRCSPKSGHDTVSWYQQALGQGPQFIFQYYEEEERQRGNFPDRFSGHQFPNYSSELNVNALLLGDSALYLCASSPMRADTQYFGPGTRLTVL.